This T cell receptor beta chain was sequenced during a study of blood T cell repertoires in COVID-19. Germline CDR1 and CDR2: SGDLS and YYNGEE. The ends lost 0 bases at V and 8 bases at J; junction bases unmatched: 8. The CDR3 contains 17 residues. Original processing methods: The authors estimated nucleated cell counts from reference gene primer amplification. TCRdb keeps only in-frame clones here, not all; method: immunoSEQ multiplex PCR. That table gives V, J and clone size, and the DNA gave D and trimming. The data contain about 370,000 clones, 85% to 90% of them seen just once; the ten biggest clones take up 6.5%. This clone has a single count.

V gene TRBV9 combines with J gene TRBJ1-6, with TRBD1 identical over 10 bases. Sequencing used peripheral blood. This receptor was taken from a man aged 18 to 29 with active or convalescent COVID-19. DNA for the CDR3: TGTGCCAGCAGCGTAGGCGGTTCGGGGACAGGGGATTCACCCCTCCACTTT. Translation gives CASSVGGSGTGDSPLHF.